These 5 T cell receptor beta chains share one sample of origin, sequenced in a study of Graves' ophthalmopathy and Graves' hyperthyroidism. Using RNA transcripts, the TCR beta CDR3 regions were amplified. First-round RT-PCR used HTBI primers; second-round multiplex PCR followed. TCRdb recomputed calls from the multiplex PCR reads with MiXCR, one row per CDR3 protein. The sample records hundreds of thousands of distinct CDR3 sequences, roughly 41% being singletons. Sequenced: peripheral blood. These TCRs come from an adult man with Graves' ophthalmopathy.

This clonotype appeared a few times. J is TRBJ1-1 and V is TRBV11-2; no clear D gene. Trimming removed 5 bases at V and 3 bases at J, with 13 bases between. The CDR3 loop spans 14 amino acids. The germline V gene has CDR1 SGHAT and CDR2 FQNNGV. CDR3 DNA sequence: TGTGCCAGCAGCCTGCAGGTGACGTACACTGAAGCTTTCTTT. Protein product: CASSLQVTYTEAFF. The whole variable domain, remainder taken from reference TRBV11-2 and TRBJ1-1, is EAGVAQSPRYKIIEKRQSVAFWCNPISGHATLYWYQQILGQGPKLLIQFQNNGVVDDSQLPKDRFSAERLKGVDSTLKIQPAKLEDSAVYLCASSLQVTYTEAFFGQGTRLTVV.

The chain recombines TRBV29-1 with TRBJ1-1; 8 nucleotides agree with TRBD1. CDR3 length: 14 residues. The V gene's germline CDR1 is SQVTM and CDR2 ANQGSEA. With 8 bases clipped from V and 3 bases from J, the junction kept 11 bases outside the gene matches. The CDR3 loop is CSYTPGGADTEAFF. The DNA for the CDR3 is TGCAGCTATACACCAGGGGGCGCGGACACTGAAGCTTTCTTT.

There are many counts of this clonotype. The chain is built from TRBV12-3 or TRBV12-4 and TRBJ1-4; 9 bases align to TRBD1. The CDR3 spans 13 residues. After removal of 8 bases from V and 8 bases from J, the junction contained 6 bases not matched to a gene. The CDR3 loop reads CASRDRGMEKLFF. Written as DNA, the CDR3 is TGTGCCAGCCGAGACAGGGGGATGGAAAAACTGTTTTTT.

A note on this clonotype: It is unclear where the CDR3 begins or ends on the DNA, so no DNA is shown, and the CDR3 is as TCRdb lists it. V is TRBV7-2 and J is TRBJ2-2; the D segment call TRBD2 is taken from the table without a DNA check. The CDR3 extends over 12 residues, inclusive of both ends. The V gene's germline CDR1 is SGHTA and CDR2 FQGNSA. The CDR3 region is CASSSLAGSCFF.

The table lists this clonotype with many counts. The rearrangement uses TRBV7-9 and TRBJ2-5; either TRBD1 or TRBD2 may supply D (5 bases each). The CDR3 loop spans 11 amino acids. V was clipped by 5 bases and J by 12 bases, with 13 bases between them. CDR1 is SEHNR, CDR2 FQNEAQ, per germline (reference sequence). CDR3 in DNA: TGTGCCAGCAGCCTCGGGACCGGGGAGTACTTC. It is translated as CASSLGTGEYF.